The entry below describes one T cell receptor beta chain. Its antigen is currently unknown. Cells defined as naive were viable CD3+CD4+ or CD3+CD8+ and CCR7+CD45RA+CD45RO-CD95-CD27+CD28+. The protocol was immunoSEQ multiplex PCR, while the TCRdb copy is restricted to in-frame clones and leaves out a portion. The data contain some 33,000 clones, roughly 91% of them singletons. V trimming: 0 bases; J trimming: 6 bases; junction bases outside the gene matches: 14. There are 17 residues in the CDR3. The germline V gene has CDR1 SGHRS and CDR2 YFSETQ. The data originate from a study of T cells after posttransplantation cyclophosphamide. Findings and limits, study-wide: Donor-recipient repertoire similarity was low at 1-2 months, rising over year one. After PTCy, TRB diversity resembled that of CNI/methotrexate controls.

The sequenced sample was naive CD4+ T cells sorted from blood. This chain connects TRBV5-1 to TRBJ2-7; 8 bases agree with TRBD1. The TCR comes from a man aged 25-40 years in good health and a related stem cell transplant donor. The chain's CDR3 is CASSLAGLGRGLGEQYF. CDR3 coding DNA: TGCGCCAGCAGCTTGGCCGGGTTAGGCAGGGGGCTTGGCGAGCAGTACTTC.